This T cell receptor beta chain was documented in a study of blood T cell repertoires in COVID-19. Assay used: immunoSEQ multiplex PCR; TCRdb lists only in-frame clones, some missing. The sample holds roughly 240,000 clones, around 85% seen once. The receptor was derived from a man between 45 and 60 years old with COVID-19, enrolled during active disease. Material for sequencing was peripheral blood.

The CDR3 here is CASSNGQVNTEAFF. In nucleotides, the CDR3 is TGTGCCAGTAGTAACGGACAGGTGAACACTGAAGCTTTCTTT. The rearrangement links TRBV19 to TRBJ1-1; 7 bases fit TRBD1. Germline CDR1 LNHDA, CDR2 SQIVND (reference sequence). The ends lost 4 bases at V and 0 bases at J; junction bases unmatched: 2. The CDR3 sequence is 14 residues long.